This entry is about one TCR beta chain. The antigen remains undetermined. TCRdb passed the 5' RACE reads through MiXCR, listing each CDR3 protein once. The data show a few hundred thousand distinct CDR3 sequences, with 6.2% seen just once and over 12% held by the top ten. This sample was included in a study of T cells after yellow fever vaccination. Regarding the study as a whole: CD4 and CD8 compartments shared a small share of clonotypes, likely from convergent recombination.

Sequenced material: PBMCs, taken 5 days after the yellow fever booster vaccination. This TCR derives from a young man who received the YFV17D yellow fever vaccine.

CDR3 sequence reads: CASRGQGKYNEQFF. CDR3 sequence (DNA): TGTGCCAGTAGGGGACAGGGGAAATACAATGAGCAGTTCTTC. This chain links TRBV19 with TRBJ2-1, with 10 nucleotides matching TRBD1. This CDR3 has 14 residues. Trimming at V came to 6 bases and at J to 4 bases, leaving 3 bases not matched to a gene. Per the germline V gene, CDR1 is LNHDA and CDR2 is SQIVND (reference sequence).